Detailed here is one T cell receptor beta chain. Its cognate antigen is unknown. This record belongs to a study of blood T cells in healthy people across ages. About the study: Capturing about one barcoded beta molecule per two T cells was achieved by template switching.

A second about 6 to 11 cycle PCR used barcoded and J-beta primers. TCRdb used MiXCR to reprocess the 5' RACE reads, holding one entry per CDR3 protein. The sample records hundreds of thousands of distinct CDR3 sequences, around 38% being singletons. Findings and caveats of the study: Per million T cells, TCR beta diversity dropped about linearly as age rose.

The junction had 9 bases not matched to a gene; V was cut back by 5 bases and J by 4 bases. This CDR3 has 15 residues. Sequencing was carried out using blood. This clonotype was obtained from a man older than 75 in good health. The rearrangement joins TRBV12-3 or TRBV12-4 to TRBJ2-5, with 8 nucleotides matching TRBD1. CDR3 loop: CASSLMTGVTETQYF. In DNA, the CDR3 is TGTGCCAGCAGTCTAATGACAGGGGTAACAGAGACCCAGTACTTC.